This T cell receptor (beta chain) was observed in a study of cytomegalovirus exposure and HLA in healthy donors. The wider study: Among about 179 million T cells, an earlier analysis found roughly 120 million unique TCR beta sequences. General observations from the study: Analyzed later, association rates of TCRs varied across HLA loci, with DRB1 most and HLA-C fewest. It was reported that TCR beta sequences correctly inferred the HLA-A and HLA-B alleles for most subjects.

Turning to this clone: What it binds is unknown.

The PCR contained 60 Vbeta and 13 Jbeta primers. Clones were sequenced by immunoSEQ multiplex PCR, and TCRdb holds only the in-frame ones, with some missing. The data show approximately 170,000 clones, 70% seen once. The clonotype was recovered from a man between 18 and 29 years old in good health and CMV-seropositive. The sequenced sample was PBMCs.

Here the CDR3 DNA reads TGCGCCAGCAGCCAAGATAACGGGGGGGCGGGGGGATACAATGAGCAGTTCTTC. Translating gives CASSQDNGGAGGYNEQFF. The V gene is TRBV4-1, the J gene TRBJ2-1; 8 nucleotides align to TRBD2. Trimming at V came to 0 bases and at J to 4 bases, leaving 11 bases not matched to a gene. CDR3 length: 18 residues. The germline CDR1 and CDR2 sequences are MGHRA and YSYEKL.